Listed below are T cell receptor beta chains from one sample, sequenced in a study of somatic mutations in cytotoxic T cells in rheumatoid arthritis. Assay used: immunoSEQ multiplex PCR; TCRdb lists only in-frame clones, some missing. The repertoire holds approximately 20,000 clones, with approximately 83% as singletons. Sequenced: CD8+ T cells sorted from blood. The receptor set was obtained from a man between 18 and 29 years old with rheumatoid arthritis. The CDR3 runs from the conserved cysteine through the conserved F or W. D genes are given only for firm matches. For some rows the clone size is stated as once, few or many, or as a class when expanded; others skip it.

TRBV30	TRBD2	TRBJ2-2	few	TGTGCCTGGGGAAGACTAGCGGAGAACACCGGGGAGCTGTTTTTT	CAWGRLAENTGELFF
TRBV4-1	-	TRBJ2-7	-	TGCGCCAGCAGCCAAAAGATATCAAGCTCCTACGAGCAGTACTTC	CASSQKISSSYEQYF
TRBV6-4	TRBD1	TRBJ2-2	-	TGTGCCAGCAGTGAACAGGGGGATACGGGGGAGCTGTTTTTT	CASSEQGDTGELFF
TRBV2	-	TRBJ2-7	-	TGTGCCAGCAGCGAAGGGCTAGCGACCTCCTACGAGCAGTACTTC	CASSEGLATSYEQYF
TRBV4-3	TRBD1	TRBJ1-2	-	TGCGCCAGCAGCCAGGATCCGGGACAGGGAGACTATGGCTACACCTTC	CASSQDPGQGDYGYTF
TRBV27	-	TRBJ1-2	-	TGTGCCAGCAGTTCCTCACTCGACGGATACTATGGCTACACCTTC	CASSSSLDGYYGYTF
TRBV11-2	TRBD1	TRBJ2-7	-	TGTGCCAGCAGCTTAGCCCTCGGGGGACAGGGATCCTACGAGCAGTACTTC	CASSLALGGQGSYEQYF
TRBV7-8	-	TRBJ2-1	-	TGTGCCAGCAGCCCTACGGTGATCTTACGGGACAATGAGCAGTTCTTC	CASSPTVILRDNEQFF
TRBV21-1	-	TRBJ2-2	-	TGTGCCAGCAGCCCCTTCGACAGCGGCGTTGTGGCCGGGGAGCTGTTTTTT	CASSPFDSGVVAGELFF
TRBV11-2	TRBD2	TRBJ2-5	-	TGTGCCAGCAGCCTCCCCCCCGGGACTAGCCCCAGAGGGACCCAGTACTTC	CASSLPPGTSPRGTQYF
TRBV28	-	TRBJ1-2	-	TGTGCCAGCAGTGCGGGGCTTGGGTGGTATGGCTACACCTTC	CASSAGLGWYGYTF
TRBV30	-	TRBJ2-5	-	TGTGCCTGGAGTGTACGGGGGGAGACCCAGTACTTC	CAWSVRGETQYF
TRBV29-1	TRBD2	TRBJ2-3	-	TGCAGCGTTCTCGCGCGACTAGCGGACGCCAGTTGGGGCACAGATACGCAGTATTTT	CSVLARLADASWGTDTQYF
TRBV4-3	-	TRBJ1-6	-	TGCGCCAGCAGCCAAGATCGGGAGGGGTGGTCACCCCTCCACTTT	CASSQDREGWSPLHF
TRBV5-6	-	TRBJ2-5	-	TGTGCCAGCAGCGCGCAAGAGACCCAGTACTTC	CASSAQETQYF
TRBV4-2	TRBD2	TRBJ2-5	-	TGTGCCAGCAGCCAAGAGGGGACTAGCGGGGGGGGTCAAGAGACCCAGTACTTC	CASSQEGTSGGGQETQYF
TRBV19	-	TRBJ1-1	-	TGTGCCAGTAGTATAGGGGCTAACACTGAAGCTTTCTTT	CASSIGANTEAFF
TRBV11-3	TRBD2	TRBJ2-3	-	TGTGCCAGCAGCTTACGGGGGGGGACCACAGATACGCAGTATTTT	CASSLRGGTTDTQYF
TRBV27	-	TRBJ2-3	-	TGTGCCAGCAGTTCCACAGATACGCAGTATTTT	CASSSTDTQYF
TRBV7-2	TRBD2	TRBJ2-1	-	TGTGCCAGCAGCTTAGGGGGCGGGGGCTCCTACAATGAGCAGTTCTTC	CASSLGGGGSYNEQFF
TRBV28	-	TRBJ2-7	-	TGTGCCAGCAGTTCCCGACGGACGAGCTCCTACGAGCAGTACTTC	CASSSRRTSSYEQYF
TRBV4-1	-	TRBJ2-2	once	TGCGCCTCACAATCGGCAGGGAACACCGGGGAGCTGTTTTTT	CASQSAGNTGELFF
TRBV7-9	-	TRBJ2-3	-	TGTGCCAGCAGCACATGGACCCAGACAGATACGCAGTATTTT	CASSTWTQTDTQYF
TRBV5-1	-	TRBJ1-3	-	TGCGCCAGCAGCTCCGAGAGTGAGTGGATTGGAAACACCATATATTTT	CASSSESEWIGNTIYF
TRBV13	-	TRBJ1-2	-	TGTGCCAGCAACATGGGAGGGTCGCAAAACGGCTACACCTTC	CASNMGGSQNGYTF
TRBV4-1	-	TRBJ1-5	few	TGCGCCAGCAGCCAAGAGCCGCTTTATAGCAATCAGCCCCAGCATTTT	CASSQEPLYSNQPQHF
TRBV19	-	TRBJ1-1	-	TGTGCCAGTAGTATAAAGGGGTTCACTGAAGCTTTCTTT	CASSIKGFTEAFF
TRBV4-2	-	TRBJ2-2	-	TGTGCCAGCAGCCAAGAACTAGATAACACCGGGGAGCTGTTTTTT	CASSQELDNTGELFF
TRBV2	TRBD2	TRBJ2-1	once	TGTGCCAGCAGTGAAGCGCCGAGACTAGCGGGGGAAAAGCAGTTCTTC	CASSEAPRLAGEKQFF
TRBV10-3	-	TRBJ2-1	-	TGTGCCATCAGTGAGTCGACAGGCGATGAGCAGTTCTTC	CAISESTGDEQFF
TRBV2	-	TRBJ1-5	-	TGTGCCAGCAGCGAGCTACCTTTAGGGGGGGTTCAGCCCCAGCATTTT	CASSELPLGGVQPQHF
TRBV4-3	-	TRBJ2-7	-	TGCGCCAGCAGCCAAGTTCGGGGTTTCTCCTACGAGCAGTACTTC	CASSQVRGFSYEQYF
TRBV19	TRBD1	TRBJ1-6	-	TGTGCCAGTAGTATAGGTCCAGGGGGCAATTCACCCCTCCACTTT	CASSIGPGGNSPLHF
TRBV2	-	TRBJ1-1	once	TGTGCCAGCAGTGAAGGGTTGAACACTGAAGCTTTCTTT	CASSEGLNTEAFF
TRBV28	-	TRBJ1-4	-	TGTGCCAGCAGTCGGGGCTTTTACGCAACTAATGAAAAACTGTTTTTT	CASSRGFYATNEKLFF
TRBV4-2	TRBD2	TRBJ2-1	once	TGTGCCAGCAGCCAAGATCGTAGCGGGGGTCTTCAGGAGCAGTTCTTC	CASSQDRSGGLQEQFF
TRBV30	-	TRBJ1-4	-	TGTGCCTGGAGACAATCTACAACTAATGAAAAACTGTTTTTT	CAWRQSTTNEKLFF
TRBV28	-	TRBJ2-2	-	TGTGCAGTTAGTTTGATGGGCACCGGGGAGCTGTTTTTT	CAVSLMGTGELFF
TRBV19	-	TRBJ1-5	-	TGTGCCAGTAGTCCAGAGCCTAATCAGCCCCAGCATTTT	CASSPEPNQPQHF
TRBV7-9	-	TRBJ1-1	-	TGTGCCAGCACCCCAAGCGGTGAAGCTTTCTTT	CASTPSGEAFF